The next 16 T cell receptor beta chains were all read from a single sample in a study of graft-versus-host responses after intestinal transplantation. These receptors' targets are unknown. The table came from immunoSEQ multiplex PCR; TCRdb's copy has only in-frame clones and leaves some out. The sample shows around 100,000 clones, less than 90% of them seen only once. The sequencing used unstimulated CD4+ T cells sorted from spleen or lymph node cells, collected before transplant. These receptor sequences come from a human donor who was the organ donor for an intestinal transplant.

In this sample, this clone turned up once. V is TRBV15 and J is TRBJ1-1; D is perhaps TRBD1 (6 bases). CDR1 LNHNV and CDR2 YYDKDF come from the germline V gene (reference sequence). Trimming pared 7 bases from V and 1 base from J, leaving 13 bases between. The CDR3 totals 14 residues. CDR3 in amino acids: CATKGGAANTEAFF. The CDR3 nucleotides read TGTGCCACCAAGGGGGGGGCAGCGAACACTGAAGCTTTCTTT. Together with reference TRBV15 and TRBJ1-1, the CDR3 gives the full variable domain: DAMVIQNPRYQVTQFGKPVTLSCSQTLNHNVMYWYQQKSSQAPKLLFHYYDKDFNNEADTPDNFQSRRPNTSFCFLDIRSPGLGDTAMYLCATKGGAANTEAFFGQGTRLTVV.

CDR3 amino acids: CASSLSGNTEAFF. The CDR3 coding sequence is TGTGCCAGCAGTTTATCAGGGAACACTGAAGCTTTCTTT. The chain has TRBV28 and TRBJ1-1, with D hard to call. Deletions cut 1 base from V and 1 base from J, with 4 bases between. This CDR3 is 13 amino acids long. The germline CDR1 and CDR2 sequences are MDHEN and SYDVKM. The variable domain in full, with the rest retrieved from reference TRBV28 and TRBJ1-1, is DVKVTQSSRYLVKRTGEKVFLECVQDMDHENMFWYRQDPGLGLRLIYFSYDVKMKEKGDIPEGYSVSREKKERFSLILESASTNQTSMYLCASSLSGNTEAFFGQGTRLTVV.

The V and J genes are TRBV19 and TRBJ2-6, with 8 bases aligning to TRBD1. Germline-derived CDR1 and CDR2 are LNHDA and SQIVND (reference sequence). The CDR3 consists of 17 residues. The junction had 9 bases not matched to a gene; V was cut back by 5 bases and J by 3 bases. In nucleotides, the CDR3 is TGTGCCAGTAGTCTTAGACAGGGGTTTGGTGGGGCCAACGTCCTGACTTTC. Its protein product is CASSLRQGFGGANVLTF. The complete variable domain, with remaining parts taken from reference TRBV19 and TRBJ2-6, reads DGGITQSPKYLFRKEGQNVTLSCEQNLNHDAMYWYRQDPGQGLRLIYYSQIVNDFQKGDIAEGYSVSREKKESFPLTVTSAQKNPTAFYLCASSLRQGFGGANVLTFGAGSRLTVL.

The CDR3 loop reads CASSFLAGSYGYTF. The CDR3 nucleotides read TGTGCCAGCAGCTTCCTGGCAGGGTCTTATGGCTACACCTTC. The genes are TRBV7-9 and TRBJ1-2, with D perhaps matching TRBD1 (5 bases). The CDR3 extends over 14 amino acids. Between the trimmed V and J ends, which lost 3 bases and 5 bases, there was a span of 13 bases. Germline V gene sequence: CDR1 SEHNR, CDR2 FQNEAQ (reference sequence).

CDR3 sequence (DNA): TGTGCCAGCACCGCACAGGGGAGAACTGAAGCTTTCTTT. Translation gives CASTAQGRTEAFF. This chain joins TRBV28 and TRBJ1-1; 7 nucleotides align to TRBD1. In germline, CDR1 is MDHEN, CDR2 SYDVKM. This CDR3 has 13 amino acids. V dropped 7 bases and J dropped 5; count of bases not matched to a gene: 7.

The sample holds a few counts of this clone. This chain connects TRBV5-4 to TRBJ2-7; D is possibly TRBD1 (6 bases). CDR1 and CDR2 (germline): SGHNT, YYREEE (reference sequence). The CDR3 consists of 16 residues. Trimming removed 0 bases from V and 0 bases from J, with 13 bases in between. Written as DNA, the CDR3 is TGTGCCAGCAGCTTGGTTGGGGGCAGTAGCTCCTACGAGCAGTACTTC. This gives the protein CASSLVGGSSSYEQYF.

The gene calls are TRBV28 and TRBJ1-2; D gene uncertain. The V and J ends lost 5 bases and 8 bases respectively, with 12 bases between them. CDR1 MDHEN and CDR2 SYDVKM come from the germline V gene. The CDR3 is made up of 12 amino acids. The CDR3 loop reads CASSPQRYGYTF. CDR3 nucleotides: TGTGCCAGCAGTCCCCAGCGATACGGCTACACCTTC.

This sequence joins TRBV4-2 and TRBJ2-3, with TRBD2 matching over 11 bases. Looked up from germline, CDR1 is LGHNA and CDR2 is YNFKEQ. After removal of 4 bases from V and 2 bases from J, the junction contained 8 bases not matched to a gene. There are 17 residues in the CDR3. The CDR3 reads CASSPMTSGDITDTQYF. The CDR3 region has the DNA TGTGCCAGCAGCCCCATGACTAGCGGGGACATCACAGATACGCAGTATTTT.

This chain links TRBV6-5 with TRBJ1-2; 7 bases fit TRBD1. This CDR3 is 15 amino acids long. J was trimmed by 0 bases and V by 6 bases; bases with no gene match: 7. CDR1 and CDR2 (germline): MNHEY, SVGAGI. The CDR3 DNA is TGTGCCAGCAGCCTGACCGGGACAGCTAACTATGGCTACACCTTC. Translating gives CASSLTGTANYGYTF.

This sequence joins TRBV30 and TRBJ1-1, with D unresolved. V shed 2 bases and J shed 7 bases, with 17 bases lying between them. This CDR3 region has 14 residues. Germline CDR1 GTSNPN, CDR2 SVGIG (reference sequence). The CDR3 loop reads CAWSLAGWGGEAFF. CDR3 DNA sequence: TGTGCCTGGAGTCTCGCTGGGTGGGGAGGTGAAGCTTTCTTT. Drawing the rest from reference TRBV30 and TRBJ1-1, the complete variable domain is SQTIHQWPATLVQPVGSPLSLECTVEGTSNPNLYWYRQAAGRGLQLLFYSVGIGQISSEVPQNLSASRPQDRQFILSSKKLLLSDSGFYLCAWSLAGWGGEAFFGQGTRLTVV.

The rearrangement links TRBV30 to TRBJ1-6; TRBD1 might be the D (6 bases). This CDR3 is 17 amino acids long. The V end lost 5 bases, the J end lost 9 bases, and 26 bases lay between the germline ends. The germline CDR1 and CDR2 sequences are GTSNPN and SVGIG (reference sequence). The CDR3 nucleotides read TGTGCCTGGGGGATGACAGGAGGAAGGGTGGGAAGTTCACCCCTCCACTTT. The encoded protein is CAWGMTGGRVGSSPLHF.

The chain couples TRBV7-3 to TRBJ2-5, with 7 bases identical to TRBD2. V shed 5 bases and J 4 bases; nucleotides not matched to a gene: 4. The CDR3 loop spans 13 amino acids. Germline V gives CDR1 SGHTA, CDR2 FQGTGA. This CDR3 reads CASSPGGGETQYF. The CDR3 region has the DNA TGTGCCAGCAGCCCTGGGGGGGGAGAGACCCAGTACTTC. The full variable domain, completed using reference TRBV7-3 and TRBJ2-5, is GAGVSQTPSNKVTEKGKYVELRCDPISGHTALYWYRQSLGQGPEFLIYFQGTGAADDSGLPNDRFFAVRPEGSVSTLKIQRTERGDSAVYLCASSPGGGETQYFGPGTRLLVL.

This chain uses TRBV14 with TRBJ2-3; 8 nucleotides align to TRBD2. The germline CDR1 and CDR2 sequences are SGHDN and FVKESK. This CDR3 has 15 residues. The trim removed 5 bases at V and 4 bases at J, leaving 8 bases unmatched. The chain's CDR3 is CASSSGGRFADTQYF. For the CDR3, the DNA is TGTGCCAGCAGCTCGGGAGGGAGGTTCGCAGATACGCAGTATTTT.

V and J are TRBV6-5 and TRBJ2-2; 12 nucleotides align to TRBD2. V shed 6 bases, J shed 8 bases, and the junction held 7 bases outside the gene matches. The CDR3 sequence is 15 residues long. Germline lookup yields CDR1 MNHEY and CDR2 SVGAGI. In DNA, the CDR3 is TGTGCCAGCAGACTTACTAGCGGGGGGAGTGGGGAGCTGTTTTTT. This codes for CASRLTSGGSGELFF.

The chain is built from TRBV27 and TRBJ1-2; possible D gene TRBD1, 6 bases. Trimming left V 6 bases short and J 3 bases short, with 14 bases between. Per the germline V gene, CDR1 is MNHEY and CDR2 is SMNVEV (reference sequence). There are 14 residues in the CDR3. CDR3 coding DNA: TGTGCCAGCAGAGAGACAGGCTCATACTATGGCTACACCTTC. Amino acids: CASRETGSYYGYTF.

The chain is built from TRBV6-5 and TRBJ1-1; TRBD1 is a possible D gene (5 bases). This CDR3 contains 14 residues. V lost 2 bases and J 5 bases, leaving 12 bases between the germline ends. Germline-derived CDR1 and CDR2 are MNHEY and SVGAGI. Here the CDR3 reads CASSYVAGTTEAFF. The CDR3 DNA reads TGTGCCAGCAGTTACGTGGCAGGGACGACTGAAGCTTTCTTT.